The 22 T cell receptor beta chains below were found in one sample sequenced in a study of T cell responses to AZD1222 COVID-19 vaccine. Some clones are missing from TCRdb's copy, which holds only in-frame ones; the method was immunoSEQ multiplex PCR. The sample consists of about 90,000 clones, 88% of them appearing once. Source: peripheral blood, taken 28 days after the second AZD1222 dose. All receptors derive from an adult who received the AZD1222 COVID-19 vaccine.

The rearrangement joins TRBV29-1 to TRBJ2-7, with 9 positions matching TRBD1. In germline, CDR1 is SQVTM, CDR2 ANQGSEA. This CDR3 is built from 15 residues. J gave up 0 bases and V 8 bases, and 11 bases lay outside the gene matches. The CDR3 loop reads CSLNQDRGHSYEQYF. The CDR3, as DNA: TGCAGCCTGAACCAGGACAGGGGTCACTCCTACGAGCAGTACTTC.

The J gene is TRBJ2-3, the V gene TRBV6-5; D call uncertain. CDR1 MNHEY and CDR2 SVGAGI come from the germline V gene. V gave up 6 bases and J gave up 6 bases, with 10 bases separating them. The CDR3 sequence is 12 residues long. The CDR3 spells CASSPSADTQYF. The CDR3 nucleotides are TGTGCCAGCAGCCCATCGGCTGATACGCAGTATTTT.

The chain uses TRBV3-1 (or the pseudogene TRBV3-2) and TRBJ1-2; no clear D gene. Trimming took off 4 bases at V and 4 bases at J, with 10 bases between the two ends. The CDR3 has 13 amino acids. The germline V gene encodes CDR1 LGHDT and CDR2 YNNKEL (reference sequence). The CDR3 protein is CASSPTDIYGYTF. CDR3 nucleotide sequence: TGTGCCAGCAGCCCAACAGACATCTATGGCTACACCTTC.

This chain joins TRBV7-9 and TRBJ1-2; 9 nucleotides align to TRBD1. Germline lookup yields CDR1 SEHNR and CDR2 FQNEAQ (reference sequence). The CDR3 runs 17 residues. V shed 0 bases, J shed 6 bases, and the junction held 11 bases outside the gene matches. For the CDR3, the DNA is TGTGCCAGCAGCTTAGCCCACTTGGGACAGGGAGCGGATGGCTACACCTTC. The encoded protein is CASSLAHLGQGADGYTF.

The rearrangement joins TRBV5-1 to TRBJ2-4; 8 bases are a match to TRBD2. This CDR3 comprises 14 residues. Germline V gives CDR1 SGHRS, CDR2 YFSETQ. The ends lost 3 bases at V and 8 bases at J; junction bases unmatched: 7. CDR3 region: CASSSGGPRDIQYF. The CDR3 region has the DNA TGCGCCAGCAGCTCGGGGGGGCCGAGGGACATTCAGTACTTC.

In the case of this clone: The identical CDR3 is also encoded by other nucleotide sequences in the sample. The rearrangement joins TRBV5-6 to TRBJ2-1, with 12 bases matching TRBD2. The germline V gene has CDR1 SGHDT and CDR2 YYEEEE. The CDR3 extends over 16 amino acids. V shed 2 bases and J 4 bases; nucleotides not matched to a gene: 4. The CDR3 DNA is TGTGCCAGCAGCTTACTGACTAGCGGGGGTTACAATGAGCAGTTCTTC. This codes for CASSLLTSGGYNEQFF.

This chain uses TRBV7-9 with TRBJ2-7; 7 bases map to TRBD1. Germline-derived CDR1 and CDR2 are SEHNR and FQNEAQ (reference sequence). CDR3 length: 12 residues. The V and J ends lost 4 bases and 6 bases, in that order; junction bases with no gene match: 3. The CDR3 reads CASSSQGPEQYF. For the CDR3, the DNA is TGTGCCAGCAGCTCACAGGGGCCCGAGCAGTACTTC.

This clone was observed once. V and J are TRBV7-2 and TRBJ2-1, with D possibly TRBD1 on 5 matching bases. Trimming removed 5 bases from V and 12 bases from J, with 14 bases in between. This CDR3 has 12 residues. CDR1 is SGHTA, CDR2 FQGNSA, per germline. CDR3: CASSLKGFGQFF. As DNA, the CDR3 is TGTGCCAGCAGCCTAAAGGGGTTCGGGCAGTTCTTC.

This rearrangement joins TRBV14 to TRBJ1-6; tentative D call: TRBD1 (5 bases). Germline V lookup: CDR1 SGHDN, CDR2 FVKESK. V was cut by 4 bases and J by 9 bases, with 16 bases left in between. The CDR3 is 15 amino acids. The CDR3 bases are TGTGCCAGCAGCCTTGCCCCCGGGGGGAGTTCACCCCTCCACTTT. Translating gives CASSLAPGGSSPLHF. The full variable domain, completed using reference TRBV14 and TRBJ1-6, is EAGVTQFPSHSVIEKGQTVTLRCDPISGHDNLYWYRRVMGKEIKFLLHFVKESKQDESGMPNNRFLAERTGGTYSTLKVQPAELEDSGVYFCASSLAPGGSSPLHFGNGTRLTVT.

The sample holds a few counts of this clone. The identical CDR3 is also encoded by other nucleotide sequences in the sample. This chain joins TRBV6-5 and TRBJ1-2; D not resolved. This CDR3 contains 11 residues. The V end was cut by 3 bases, the J end by 7 bases, with 6 bases between. Germline assignment: CDR1 MNHEY and CDR2 SVGAGI. CDR3 amino acids: CASSYEGGYTF. CDR3 nucleotides: TGTGCCAGCAGTTATGAGGGTGGCTACACCTTC.

The gene calls are TRBV3-1 (or the pseudogene TRBV3-2) and TRBJ2-1, with 12 bases matching TRBD2. After removal of 4 bases from V and 6 bases from J, the junction contained 4 bases not matched to a gene. This CDR3 has 15 amino acids. In germline, CDR1 is LGHDT, CDR2 YNNKEL (reference sequence). The CDR3 bases are TGTGCCAGCAGCCTACTAGCGGGGGGCCCCAATGAGCAGTTCTTC. Translation: CASSLLAGGPNEQFF.

V gene TRBV18 combines with J gene TRBJ1-6; D may be TRBD1 (5 bases). The germline V gene has CDR1 KGHSH and CDR2 LQKENI. V lost 4 bases and J 0 bases, leaving 19 bases between the germline ends. The CDR3 sequence is 19 residues long. The CDR3 spells CASSRLGTGSSSYNSPLHF. DNA of the CDR3: TGTGCCAGCTCACGGCTGGGGACGGGGTCAAGCTCCTATAATTCACCCCTCCACTTT.

The V gene is TRBV27, the J gene TRBJ1-4; 8 nucleotides line up with TRBD1. The CDR3 length is 14 residues. Germline CDR1 is MNHEY and CDR2 is SMNVEV (reference sequence). The V segment lost 6 bases and the J segment 5 bases; nucleotides outside the gene matches: 5. The CDR3 spells CASSRDRRNEKLFF. The CDR3 region has the DNA TGTGCCAGCAGCAGGGACAGGCGGAATGAAAAACTGTTTTTT.

This chain connects TRBV29-1 to TRBJ1-2, with TRBD1 matching 11 bases. Trimming at V came to 4 bases and at J to 7 bases, leaving 2 bases not matched to a gene. Germline V gene lookup returns CDR1 SQVTM and CDR2 ANQGSEA. The length of the CDR3 is 12 residues. CDR3 amino acids: CSVGGQGGGYTF. Here the CDR3 DNA reads TGCAGCGTTGGGGGACAGGGGGGTGGCTACACCTTC.

V usage is TRBV6-5 and J usage is TRBJ2-7; D not resolved. Germline CDR1 is MNHEY and CDR2 is SVGAGI. Trimming cost V 0 bases and J 7 bases, with 19 bases left between them. The CDR3 runs to 16 residues. CDR3 nucleotides: TGTGCCAGCAGTTACTCTCCCTCGCGAAAGGAGAAAGAGCAGTACTTC. It specifies CASSYSPSRKEKEQYF.

V gene TRBV12-3 or TRBV12-4 combines with J gene TRBJ1-2; the D is unclear. The CDR3 length is 12 residues. Trimming cost V 4 bases and J 3 bases, with 6 bases left between them. The CDR3 bases are TGTGCCAGCAGTTACTTCGACTATGGCTACACCTTC. Protein product: CASSYFDYGYTF.

The chain couples TRBV6-2 or TRBV6-3 to TRBJ1-2; D uncertain. Germline values: CDR1 MNHEY, CDR2 SVGEGT. The V end lost 2 bases, the J end lost 8 bases, and 12 bases lay between the germline ends. The CDR3 is 13 amino acids. The CDR3 region has the DNA TGTGCCAGCAGTTACGGGCCTTTCTTGGGCTACACCTTC. It yields the protein CASSYGPFLGYTF.

This clone was seen a single time. The chain has TRBV18 and TRBJ1-1; no reliable D call. The V and J ends lost 0 bases and 0 bases respectively, with 5 bases between them. The CDR3 sequence is 14 residues long. Germline V gene lookup returns CDR1 KGHSH and CDR2 LQKENI. The CDR3 DNA is TGTGCCAGCTCACCACCGGTCTTGAACACTGAAGCTTTCTTT. It encodes CASSPPVLNTEAFF.

The chain carries TRBV18 and TRBJ2-5, with D uncertain. The CDR3 loop spans 12 amino acids. Germline V gives CDR1 KGHSH, CDR2 LQKENI. V was shortened by 5 bases and J by 4 bases, with 8 bases between the two germline ends. CDR3 in amino acids: CASSTTGETQYF. The CDR3 region has the DNA TGTGCCAGCTCAACAACCGGAGAGACCCAGTACTTC.

This clone was observed once. The genes are TRBV18 and TRBJ1-2; 7 positions agree with TRBD1. Germline loops: CDR1 KGHSH, CDR2 LQKENI. J was trimmed by 5 bases and V by 3 bases; bases with no gene match: 6. The CDR3 is made up of 14 amino acids. CDR3: CASSPRGTEYGYTF. CDR3 coding DNA: TGTGCCAGCTCACCTAGGGGGACAGAATATGGCTACACCTTC.

The rearrangement joins TRBV2 to TRBJ2-3, with D possibly being TRBD1 or TRBD2 (5 bases each). The germline V gene has CDR1 SNHLY and CDR2 FYNNEI. V was cut by 4 bases and J by 0 bases, with 5 bases left in between. The CDR3 covers 13 residues. The CDR3, as DNA: TGTGCCAGCAGTGGGGACAGCACAGATACGCAGTATTTT. It codes for CASSGDSTDTQYF.

V usage is TRBV6-4 and J usage is TRBJ1-6; TRBD1 matches at 9 bases. The CDR3 loop spans 14 amino acids. Germline loops: CDR1 MRHNA, CDR2 SNTAGT. The ends lost 6 bases at V and 7 bases at J; junction bases unmatched: 4. The CDR3 region has the DNA TGTGCCAGCAGCCCGGGACAGGGAAATTCACCCCTCCACTTT. Translating gives CASSPGQGNSPLHF.